A selection of T cell receptor beta chains follows, all from one sample in a study of regulatory dendritic cells for organ transplantation. Here immunoSEQ multiplex PCR was the method, and the copy in TCRdb shows in-frame clones only, minus some. The sample has just under 30,000 clones; about 75% are singletons. The sample consisted of memory CD4+ T cells from blood. The receptors stem from a human donor in good health. The CDR3 runs from the conserved cysteine through the conserved F or W. The D gene is left open where the match is weak. Not all rows give a size; the values are once, few, many and, for expanded clones, a class.

J gene: TRBJ2-3
D gene: NA
V gene: TRBV5-6
clone size: NA
CDR3 protein: CASSLVLGTDTQYF
CDR3 DNA: TGTGCCAGCAGCTTGGTCCTAGGCACAGATACGCAGTATTTT

J gene: TRBJ1-1
D gene: NA
V gene: TRBV4-2
clone size: NA
CDR3 protein: CASSPLYRNTEAFF
CDR3 DNA: TGTGCCAGCAGCCCTTTGTACAGGAACACTGAAGCTTTCTTT

J gene: TRBJ2-1
D gene: NA
V gene: TRBV11-2
clone size: NA
CDR3 protein: CASSSIRQDTYNEQFF
CDR3 DNA: TGTGCCAGCAGCTCTATACGACAGGATACCTACAATGAGCAGTTCTTC

J gene: TRBJ2-2
D gene: NA
V gene: TRBV4-1
clone size: NA
CDR3 protein: CASRPEREYLAGELFF
CDR3 DNA: TGCGCCAGCAGACCTGAACGGGAGTATCTGGCCGGGGAGCTGTTTTTT

J gene: TRBJ2-5
D gene: NA
V gene: TRBV29-1
clone size: NA
CDR3 protein: CSVAFWVQETQYF
CDR3 DNA: TGCAGCGTTGCTTTTTGGGTACAAGAGACCCAGTACTTC

J gene: TRBJ2-5
D gene: NA
V gene: TRBV18
clone size: NA
CDR3 protein: CASGGANHQETQYF
CDR3 DNA: TGTGCCAGCGGCGGGGCTAACCATCAAGAGACCCAGTACTTC

J gene: TRBJ2-1
D gene: TRBD1
V gene: TRBV5-4
clone size: NA
CDR3 protein: CASSHRDRGNEQFF
CDR3 DNA: TGTGCCAGCAGCCACCGGGACAGGGGTAATGAGCAGTTCTTC

J gene: TRBJ1-1
D gene: NA
V gene: TRBV7-2
clone size: NA
CDR3 protein: CASSQQKSTEAFF
CDR3 DNA: TGTGCCAGCAGCCAACAGAAATCTACTGAAGCTTTCTTT

J gene: TRBJ2-7
D gene: NA
V gene: TRBV30
clone size: NA
CDR3 protein: CAWSVLAEQYF
CDR3 DNA: TGTGCCTGGAGTGTACTCGCCGAGCAGTACTTC

J gene: TRBJ2-7
D gene: NA
V gene: TRBV30
clone size: NA
CDR3 protein: CAWSSRQGFTYEQYF
CDR3 DNA: TGTGCCTGGAGTAGCAGGCAGGGCTTCACCTACGAGCAGTACTTC

J gene: TRBJ2-5
D gene: TRBD1
V gene: TRBV5-1
clone size: NA
CDR3 protein: CASTGTGETQYF
CDR3 DNA: TGCGCCAGCACCGGGACAGGCGAGACCCAGTACTTC

J gene: TRBJ1-5
D gene: TRBD1
V gene: TRBV2
clone size: NA
CDR3 protein: CASKGQGVVGQPQHF
CDR3 DNA: TGTGCCAGCAAGGGACAGGGCGTTGTGGGTCAGCCCCAGCATTTT

J gene: TRBJ1-1
D gene: TRBD1
V gene: TRBV6-1
clone size: NA
CDR3 protein: CASSEFGQGVSEAFF
CDR3 DNA: TGTGCCAGCAGTGAATTTGGACAGGGGGTGTCTGAAGCTTTCTTT

J gene: TRBJ2-1
D gene: NA
V gene: TRBV7-9
clone size: NA
CDR3 protein: CASSHLLGLNEQFF
CDR3 DNA: TGTGCCAGCAGCCACCTCCTCGGGCTCAATGAGCAGTTCTTC

J gene: TRBJ1-5
D gene: NA
V gene: TRBV6-5
clone size: NA
CDR3 protein: CASSGRGFSNQPQHF
CDR3 DNA: TGTGCCAGCAGTGGGAGGGGTTTCAGCAATCAGCCCCAGCATTTT

J gene: TRBJ1-1
D gene: NA
V gene: TRBV28
clone size: NA
CDR3 protein: CASSLPPGTNTEAFF
CDR3 DNA: TGTGCCAGCAGTTTGCCGCCAGGAACGAACACTGAAGCTTTCTTT

J gene: TRBJ1-2
D gene: TRBD1
V gene: TRBV18
clone size: NA
CDR3 protein: CASSPGQGDRGYTF
CDR3 DNA: TGTGCCAGCTCACCGGGACAGGGGGATCGTGGCTACACCTTC

J gene: TRBJ2-7
D gene: NA
V gene: TRBV21-1
clone size: NA
CDR3 protein: CASSNWGVRYEQYF
CDR3 DNA: TGTGCCAGCAGCAACTGGGGAGTCCGCTACGAGCAGTACTTC

J gene: TRBJ1-3
D gene: NA
V gene: TRBV21-1
clone size: NA
CDR3 protein: CASSRQGSSSGNTIYF
CDR3 DNA: TGTGCCAGCAGCAGACAGGGGAGCAGCTCTGGAAACACCATATATTTT

J gene: TRBJ1-3
D gene: TRBD1
V gene: TRBV7-7
clone size: NA
CDR3 protein: CASSLRSTGTKTISGNTIYF
CDR3 DNA: TGTGCTAGCAGCTTAAGATCGACAGGGACTAAAACCATCTCTGGAAACACCATATATTTT

J gene: TRBJ2-6
D gene: NA
V gene: TRBV4-1
clone size: NA
CDR3 protein: CASSQAGANVLTF
CDR3 DNA: TGCGCCAGCAGCCAAGCAGGGGCCAACGTCCTGACTTTC

J gene: TRBJ2-5
D gene: NA
V gene: TRBV7-6
clone size: NA
CDR3 protein: CASSLGTTDQETQYF
CDR3 DNA: TGTGCCAGCAGCTTAGGGACAACGGACCAAGAGACCCAGTACTTC

J gene: TRBJ2-7
D gene: NA
V gene: TRBV9
clone size: NA
CDR3 protein: CASSPAGSSYEQYF
CDR3 DNA: TGTGCCAGCAGCCCCGCAGGGAGCTCCTACGAGCAGTACTTC

J gene: TRBJ2-2
D gene: NA
V gene: TRBV6-4
clone size: NA
CDR3 protein: CASSDSSGSGELFF
CDR3 DNA: TGTGCCAGCAGTGACTCGAGCGGTTCCGGGGAGCTGTTTTTT

J gene: TRBJ2-5
D gene: NA
V gene: TRBV11-2
clone size: NA
CDR3 protein: CASSLLSQETQYF
CDR3 DNA: TGTGCCAGCAGCTTATTGTCCCAAGAGACCCAGTACTTC

J gene: TRBJ1-3
D gene: NA
V gene: TRBV4-1
clone size: NA
CDR3 protein: CASSQAQAPSGNTIYF
CDR3 DNA: TGCGCCAGCAGCCAAGCGCAGGCCCCCTCTGGAAACACCATATATTTT

J gene: TRBJ2-2
D gene: TRBD1
V gene: TRBV2
clone size: NA
CDR3 protein: CASQDRASTGELFF
CDR3 DNA: TGTGCCAGCCAGGACAGGGCGAGCACCGGGGAGCTGTTTTTT

J gene: TRBJ2-7
D gene: TRBD1
V gene: TRBV5-1
clone size: NA
CDR3 protein: CASDTGDRAGEQYF
CDR3 DNA: TGCGCCAGCGACACCGGGGACAGGGCTGGCGAGCAGTACTTC

J gene: TRBJ1-1
D gene: NA
V gene: TRBV30
clone size: NA
CDR3 protein: CAWTAGGVDTEAFF
CDR3 DNA: TGTGCCTGGACTGCCGGGGGGGTAGACACTGAAGCTTTCTTT

J gene: TRBJ1-5
D gene: NA
V gene: TRBV7-8
clone size: few
CDR3 protein: CASSLGGPRTDQPQHF
CDR3 DNA: TGTGCCAGCAGCTTAGGAGGACCCCGGACGGATCAGCCCCAGCATTTT

J gene: TRBJ1-6
D gene: TRBD1
V gene: TRBV4-2
clone size: few
CDR3 protein: CASSQTGTGLSPLHF
CDR3 DNA: TGTGCCAGCAGCCAAACCGGGACAGGGCTCTCACCCCTCCACTTT

J gene: TRBJ1-2
D gene: NA
V gene: TRBV7-9
clone size: NA
CDR3 protein: CASSPEIYGYTF
CDR3 DNA: TGTGCCAGCAGCCCGGAGATCTATGGCTACACCTTC

J gene: TRBJ2-7
D gene: NA
V gene: TRBV29-1
clone size: NA
CDR3 protein: CSVEGEGSSTYEQYF
CDR3 DNA: TGCAGCGTTGAAGGAGAGGGCAGTTCAACCTACGAGCAGTACTTC

J gene: TRBJ2-7
D gene: NA
V gene: TRBV21-1
clone size: NA
CDR3 protein: CASSKGPGQRSYEQYF
CDR3 DNA: TGTGCCAGCAGCAAAGGGCCGGGGCAGAGGTCCTACGAGCAGTACTTC

J gene: TRBJ1-4
D gene: TRBD1
V gene: TRBV10-1
clone size: NA
CDR3 protein: CASSESIQGAREKLFF
CDR3 DNA: TGCGCCAGCAGTGAGTCGATCCAGGGGGCGCGGGAAAAACTGTTTTTT

J gene: TRBJ2-1
D gene: TRBD2
V gene: TRBV19
clone size: NA
CDR3 protein: CVTSGGYNEQFF
CDR3 DNA: TGTGTCACTAGCGGGGGTTACAATGAGCAGTTCTTC

J gene: TRBJ2-5
D gene: NA
V gene: TRBV6-4
clone size: once
CDR3 protein: CASIEEGRAKTQYF
CDR3 DNA: TGTGCCAGCATAGAGGAGGGCAGGGCGAAGACCCAGTACTTC

J gene: TRBJ1-2
D gene: NA
V gene: TRBV12-5
clone size: NA
CDR3 protein: CASGTGTNYGYTF
CDR3 DNA: TGTGCTAGTGGTACAGGGACAAACTATGGCTACACCTTC

J gene: TRBJ2-1
D gene: NA
V gene: TRBV7-3
clone size: NA
CDR3 protein: CASSLTGHRLGSYNEQFF
CDR3 DNA: TGTGCCAGCAGCTTAACCGGCCATCGACTAGGCTCCTACAATGAGCAGTTCTTC

J gene: TRBJ1-1
D gene: NA
V gene: TRBV19
clone size: NA
CDR3 protein: CASKYQVSLNTEAFF
CDR3 DNA: TGTGCCAGCAAGTACCAGGTCAGTCTGAACACTGAAGCTTTCTTT

J gene: TRBJ1-5
D gene: TRBD1
V gene: TRBV19
clone size: NA
CDR3 protein: CASSKGGTGVLNQPQHF
CDR3 DNA: TGTGCCAGTAGTAAGGGTGGGACAGGGGTGTTAAATCAGCCCCAGCATTTT

J gene: TRBJ2-7
D gene: NA
V gene: TRBV5-1
clone size: NA
CDR3 protein: CASSRDPSYEQYF
CDR3 DNA: TGCGCCAGCAGCCGTGACCCTAGCTACGAGCAGTACTTC

J gene: TRBJ2-1
D gene: TRBD1
V gene: TRBV27
clone size: NA
CDR3 protein: CASSRPTGTAADEQFF
CDR3 DNA: TGTGCCAGCAGTAGACCGACCGGGACAGCCGCGGACGAGCAGTTCTTC

J gene: TRBJ1-1
D gene: NA
V gene: TRBV6-5
clone size: medium-sized
CDR3 protein: CASSSLYTTAEAFF
CDR3 DNA: TGTGCCAGCAGTTCCCTTTACACCACAGCTGAAGCTTTCTTT

J gene: TRBJ1-5
D gene: NA
V gene: TRBV6-1
clone size: NA
CDR3 protein: CASSAGISNQPQHF
CDR3 DNA: TGTGCCAGCAGTGCGGGGATTAGCAATCAGCCCCAGCATTTT

J gene: TRBJ2-7
D gene: NA
V gene: TRBV29-1
clone size: NA
CDR3 protein: CSASRGGPFYEQYF
CDR3 DNA: TGCAGCGCTTCCAGGGGCGGGCCCTTCTACGAGCAGTACTTC